The sequence of this T cell receptor (beta chain) was determined in a study of shared clonotypes between healthy human individuals. Overall study context: Donor composition was a couple of women and a few men, aged 18 to 49.

Data came from immunoSEQ multiplex PCR; TCRdb stores just in-frame clones and leaves some out. The sample consists of roughly 2.2 million clones, 85% to 95% of them appearing once. Trimming cost V 0 bases and J 5 bases, with 8 bases left between them. There are 13 residues in the CDR3. CDR1 is GTSNPN and CDR2 is SVGIG in the germline V gene (reference sequence). The specimen was naive CD4+ T cells from PBMCs. Specified subset: CD45RA+ positively selected. The chain recombines TRBV30 with TRBJ2-1; D uncertain. The receptor was isolated from a man in his late teens or twenties in good health. Some clones in this sample may be carry-over from other donors' samples. The CDR3 region is CAWSVGPHNEQFF. The CDR3 DNA sequence: TGTGCCTGGAGTGTTGGGCCCCACAATGAGCAGTTCTTC.